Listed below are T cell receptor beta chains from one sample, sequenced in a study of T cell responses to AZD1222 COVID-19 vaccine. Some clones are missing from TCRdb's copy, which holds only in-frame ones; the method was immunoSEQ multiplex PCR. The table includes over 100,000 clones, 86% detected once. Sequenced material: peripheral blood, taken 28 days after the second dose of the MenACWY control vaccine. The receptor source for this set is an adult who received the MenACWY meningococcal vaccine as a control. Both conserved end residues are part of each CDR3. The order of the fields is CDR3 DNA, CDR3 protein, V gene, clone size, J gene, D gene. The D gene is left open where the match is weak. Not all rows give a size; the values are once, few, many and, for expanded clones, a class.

DNA: TGTGCCAGCAGCTTGGCCCTCCGGGACAGGGGACGCACAGATACGCAGTATTTT
CDR3: CASSLALRDRGRTDTQYF
V: TRBV5-4
size: NA
J: TRBJ2-3
D: TRBD1

DNA: TGTGCCAGCAGCTGGGAGAGGCAAGAGACCCAGTACTTC
CDR3: CASSWERQETQYF
V: TRBV5-4
size: NA
J: TRBJ2-5
D: NA

DNA: TGTGCCAGTAGTCGACAGGGCTATGGCTACACCTTC
CDR3: CASSRQGYGYTF
V: TRBV19
size: once
J: TRBJ1-2
D: TRBD1

DNA: TGTGCCAGCAGTGTATCTCGCAGTGAAGGGACCCAGTACTTC
CDR3: CASSVSRSEGTQYF
V: TRBV2
size: NA
J: TRBJ2-5
D: NA

DNA: TGTGCCAGCAGTCCCGTCACCCGGGGGCGATCCTACGAGCAGTACTTC
CDR3: CASSPVTRGRSYEQYF
V: TRBV28
size: NA
J: TRBJ2-7
D: NA

DNA: TGTGCCAGCGGTTACGGAAGCAATCAGCCCCAGCATTTT
CDR3: CASGYGSNQPQHF
V: TRBV6-5
size: NA
J: TRBJ1-5
D: NA

DNA: TGTGCCAGCAGCGATCCGGCTGATCTAGCGGGGGGTGAGGATGAGCAGTTCTTC
CDR3: CASSDPADLAGGEDEQFF
V: TRBV2
size: NA
J: TRBJ2-1
D: TRBD2

DNA: TGCGCCAGCCAGGATGGATTGGGCGGAACCGGGGAGCTGTTTTTT
CDR3: CASQDGLGGTGELFF
V: TRBV4-1
size: NA
J: TRBJ2-2
D: NA

DNA: TGTGCCAGTAGTCTCCAATCCGAAAATCAGCCCCAGCATTTT
CDR3: CASSLQSENQPQHF
V: TRBV19
size: NA
J: TRBJ1-5
D: NA

DNA: TGTGCCAGCAGCCACCAGACAGGGCCTTGCCTCTCTGGAAACACCATATATTTT
CDR3: CASSHQTGPCLSGNTIYF
V: TRBV3-1/TRBV3-2
size: once
J: TRBJ1-3
D: TRBD1

DNA: TGTGCCACCAGCAGAGTCCGGGGCTCTGAAGCTTTCTTT
CDR3: CATSRVRGSEAFF
V: TRBV15
size: NA
J: TRBJ1-1
D: NA